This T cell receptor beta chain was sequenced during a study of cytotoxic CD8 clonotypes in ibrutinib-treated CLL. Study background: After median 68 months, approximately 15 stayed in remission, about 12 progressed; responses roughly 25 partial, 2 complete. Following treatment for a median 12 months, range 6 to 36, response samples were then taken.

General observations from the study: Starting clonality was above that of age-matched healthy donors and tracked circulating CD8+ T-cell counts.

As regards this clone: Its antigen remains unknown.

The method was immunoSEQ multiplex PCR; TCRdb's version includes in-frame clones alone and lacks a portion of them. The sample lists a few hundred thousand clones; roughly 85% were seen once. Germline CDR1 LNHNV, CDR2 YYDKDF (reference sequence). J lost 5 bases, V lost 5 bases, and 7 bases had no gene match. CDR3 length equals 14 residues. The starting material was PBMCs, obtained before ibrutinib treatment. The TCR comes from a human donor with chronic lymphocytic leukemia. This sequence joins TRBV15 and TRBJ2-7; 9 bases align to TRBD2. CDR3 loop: CATSSLGLANEQYF. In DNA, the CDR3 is TGTGCCACCAGCTCACTGGGACTAGCAAACGAGCAGTACTTC.